What follows is one T cell receptor beta chain and its context. This CDR3 is 14 amino acids long. Looked up from germline, CDR1 is MNHNS and CDR2 is SASEGT. Trimming stripped 0 bases from V and 5 bases from J, with 10 bases between. To make TCR beta libraries, researchers used iRepertoire HTBI primers and Arm-PCR of CDR3 regions. TCRdb fed the multiplex PCR reads into MiXCR, producing one record per CDR3 protein. The sample lists about 470,000 distinct CDR3 sequences; less than 25% were seen once. These data are taken from a study of regulatory T cells in long-lasting Graves disease. Study in general: Positivity for TSH receptor antibodies plus over 5 years of antithyroid drugs meant persistent Graves' disease.

Time point given: persistent/refractory GD, antithyroid drugs over 5 years with positive TRAb. Making the TCR library involved RNA that had been extracted from PBMCs. The sequence derives from a female donor with Graves disease. The chain is built from TRBV6-1 and TRBJ2-5; D ambiguous. The sample consisted of peripheral blood mononuclear cells (PBMCs), taken when the disease was refractory, from a patient treated with antithyroid drugs. The CDR3 loop reads CASSEAAEFETQYF. CDR3 nucleotide sequence: TGTGCCAGCAGTGAAGCGGCGGAATTTGAGACCCAGTACTTC.